This TCR beta chain was observed in a study of T cell responses to AZD1222 COVID-19 vaccine. With respect to this clone: The target antigen is unknown.

This CDR3 comprises 16 residues. Profiled with immunoSEQ multiplex PCR; TCRdb holds only in-frame clones, not every one. Among some 130,000 clones listed, around 90% were seen once. Study conclusions and caveats: Donor demographics were predominantly white British with a female majority; clonal diversity may be underestimated.

The sample here was peripheral blood, taken on day 0 of AZD1222 vaccination. This chain links TRBV21-1 with TRBJ2-3; the table's D call of TRBD2 was not tested on the DNA. TRBV21-1 constitutes a pseudogene. The clonotype comes from an adult in good health. The CDR3 loop reads CASSKVVAGYTDTQYF. DNA of the CDR3: TGTGCCAGCAGCAAAGTGGTAGCGGGGTACACAGATACGCAGTATTTT.